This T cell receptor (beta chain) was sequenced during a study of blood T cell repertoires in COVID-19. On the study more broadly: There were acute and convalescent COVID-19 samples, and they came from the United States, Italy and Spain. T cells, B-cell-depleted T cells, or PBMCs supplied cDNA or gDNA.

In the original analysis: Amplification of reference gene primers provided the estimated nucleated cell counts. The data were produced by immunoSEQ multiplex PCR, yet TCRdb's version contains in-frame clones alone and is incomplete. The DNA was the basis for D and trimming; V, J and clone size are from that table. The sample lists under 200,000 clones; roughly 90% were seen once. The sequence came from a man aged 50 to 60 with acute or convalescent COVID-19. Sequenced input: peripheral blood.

This CDR3 reads CASSSGGQGARQTQYF. The CDR3 region has the DNA TGCGCCAGCAGCTCTGGTGGGCAGGGGGCTCGGCAGACCCAGTACTTC. The chain is built from TRBV5-1 and TRBJ2-5, with 8 bases matching TRBD1. The CDR3 length is 16 residues. With V trimmed by 3 bases and J by 6 bases, 13 bases remained unmatched. Germline values: CDR1 SGHRS, CDR2 YFSETQ.